The 5 T cell receptor beta chains presented below share a single source sample, sequenced in a study of cytomegalovirus exposure and HLA in healthy donors. This table comes from immunoSEQ multiplex PCR, and its TCRdb copy is limited to in-frame clones, with some not included. The data hold 130,000 to 150,000 clones, with about nine tenths observed a single time. Sequencing used PBMCs. The source of these receptors is a man between 18 and 29 years old in good health and CMV-seropositive.

This chain uses TRBV13 with TRBJ2-7; D remains ambiguous. The germline V gene encodes CDR1 PRHDT and CDR2 FYEKMQ (reference sequence). The CDR3 loop spans 13 amino acids. Deletions cut 2 bases from V and 2 bases from J, with 7 bases between. The CDR3 DNA sequence: TGTGCCAGCAGCTTATATCGAGCCTACGAGCAGTACTTC. As protein: CASSLYRAYEQYF.

The rearrangement uses TRBV7-6 and TRBJ2-1; D possibly corresponds to TRBD2 (6 bases). This CDR3 has 15 amino acids. V dropped 0 bases and J dropped 7 bases, with 13 bases sitting between them. Germline loops: CDR1 SGHVS, CDR2 FNYEAQ. The DNA of the CDR3 is TGTGCCAGCAGCTTAGCCCTTTTGGCGGGGAATGAGCAGTTCTTC. Encoded protein: CASSLALLAGNEQFF.

The rearrangement links TRBV7-9 to TRBJ2-7; TRBD2 matches 8 bases. This CDR3 has 15 residues. Germline assignment: CDR1 SEHNR and CDR2 FQNEAQ (reference sequence). The J segment lost 4 bases and the V segment lost 5 bases, leaving 10 bases of the junction unmatched. This chain's CDR3 is CASSLGLAAGYEQYF. CDR3 nucleotide sequence: TGTGCCAGCAGCCTAGGACTAGCAGCGGGTTACGAGCAGTACTTC. The full variable domain, in which reference TRBV7-9 and TRBJ2-7 provide the parts outside the CDR3, is DTGVSQNPRHKITKRGQNVTFRCDPISEHNRLYWYRQTLGQGPEFLTYFQNEAQLEKSRLLSDRFSAERPKGSFSTLEIQRTEQGDSAMYLCASSLGLAAGYEQYFGPGTRLTVT.

This sequence joins TRBV5-3 and TRBJ1-1; TRBD1 matches 10 bases. TRBV5-3 is labeled an ORF, and its function is uncertain. The CDR3 is made up of 15 amino acids. V was pared by 3 bases and J by 4 bases, with 6 bases of the junction left unmatched. CDR3 coding DNA: TGTGCCAGAAGCTCCCCGGACAGGGGGTGCACTGAAGCTTTCTTT. Protein sequence: CARSSPDRGCTEAFF.

The genes are TRBV7-9 and TRBJ1-1, with TRBD1 as a possible D gene (5 bases). Germline lookup yields CDR1 SEHNR and CDR2 FQNEAQ (reference sequence). V gave up 1 base and J gave up 2 bases, with 11 bases separating them. The CDR3 runs to 15 residues. CDR3 region: CASSLGADRNTEAFF. The CDR3 bases are TGTGCCAGCAGCTTAGGGGCAGACAGAAACACTGAAGCTTTCTTT.